This note documents a single TCR beta chain sequence. No cognate antigen has been identified for it. No base quality information exists; no much larger clone differs at one position. This sample was included in a study of blood T cells in healthy people across ages (dated by TCRdb to the mid-2010s). Study-wide context: In model experiments, roughly one uniquely barcoded TCR beta cDNA molecule per two T cells was captured by template switching. To avoid experimental bias, donors of different ages were distributed randomly across sequencing lanes. Using deep sequencing normalized with unique cDNA molecular identifiers, the study measured how TCR beta repertoire diversity changes with age. Donors were grouped into four age groups: young (average approximately 15 years), middle-aged (39), aged (about 60) and long-lived (approximately 75). For two donors (one aged 18 to 29 and one aged 80 or older), the study analyzed two additional independent replicas of 1 million unique cDNA reads from the same blood draw. The full study reports these points: As age increased, observed TCR beta diversity per million T cells dropped in a roughly linear way, and a significant reduction was already evident by age about 36. The percentage of naive T cells measured by flow cytometry correlated strongly with observed TCR beta diversity. Estimates of total diversity based on one million sequenced T cells were regarded as lower bounds and as underestimates. Compared with the aged group, the long-lived group had more naive CD4+ T cells, fewer expanded clones and increased TCR diversity, suggesting age selection. Conclusive comparison of naive and antigen-experienced compartments was prevented by the profiling of bulk unsorted PBMCs. Donor CMV infection status was unknown, potentially confounding age-related changes in expanded clonotypes.

V and J lose 8 bases and 9 bases, and a span of 17 bases separates them. According to the germline V gene, CDR1 reads MNHEY and CDR2 reads SVGAGI. The CDR3 spans 13 residues, from the cysteine through the phenylalanine. Only the CDR3 portion is preserved as DNA: 39 bases, with reading frame beginning at the first base. Systemically healthy Caucasian individuals from Russia, some 40 in total and aged about 6 to 95 years, were included as donors. Each donor gave 8 to 10 milliliters of peripheral blood, drawn into EDTA-treated Vacutainer tubes. Ficoll-Paque density-gradient centrifugation was used to isolate PBMCs, with at least 7 million per sample. Trizol reagent was used to extract total RNA from the PBMCs, yielding at least 5 micrograms per sample. For every donor, an aliquot of PBMCs went through flow cytometry to measure the percentages of naive CD45RAhigh/CD27high T cells. Library preparation used 5' RACE. For sequencing, an Illumina HiSeq 2500 was employed. A second PCR of roughly 6 to 11 cycles was run with a J-beta primer mix and a sample-barcoded 5' primer. A template-switch 5' adaptor carrying 12 random nucleotides introduced a unique molecular identifier onto each TCR beta cDNA molecule. At least 3 million CDR3-containing paired-end reads were obtained from each sample. All of the RNA was converted into first-strand cDNA using the Mint cDNA synthesis kit, with a TRBC-specific oligonucleotide serving as the primer. Following uracil-DNA glycosylase treatment, a first 18-cycle PCR with universal primers M1SS and BC2_uni_R was performed on all cDNA. The original methods were these. Each sample was normalized by randomly selecting 1 million high-quality reads, each carrying a distinct molecular identifier. Instead of being binned into consensus sequences, reads with shared molecular identifiers were discarded. MiTCR, run with a Q25 quality threshold and the strictest error-elimination algorithm, handled CDR3 identification, clonotype clustering and error correction. A nonparametric unseen species model using Euler transformation provided a lower-bound estimate of total TCR beta diversity. Starting from the raw public reads, TCRdb applied fastp trimming at Q25, assembled clones with MiXCR and retained in-frame beta chains. Under each unique CDR3 protein, matching rows form one entry showing the most common genes and DNA. The V and J calls and clone size are TCRdb's, not the authors'. The sample records over 1.5 million distinct CDR3 sequences, around 50% of which are singletons. In total, the top ten clones hold roughly 2% of the sample.

Specimen: blood. The sequence is built from TRBV6-5 and TRBJ2-1, with TRBD2 tentatively as D gene (7 bases match). The source is a woman aged 35 to 49 in good health. The DNA is as follows: TGTGCCAGCCAGGGCGGGGGCTTCCCTGAGCAGTTCTTC. Translated, this gives CASQGGGFPEQFF.